The 26 T cell receptor beta chains reported below all come from one sample, sequenced in a study of response to subunit inactivated influenza vaccine. TCRdb re-called the RT-PCR reads with MiXCR, one entry per CDR3 protein. This sample has about 780,000 distinct CDR3 sequences; 18% occur once, and the top ten carry roughly a tenth. Sequencing was performed on PBMCs from blood, taken roughly 5 days after vaccination. Receptors were obtained from a man in his fifties or sixties who received an inactivated influenza vaccine.

This clonotype was detected only a few times. The rearrangement uses TRBV7-2 and TRBJ2-7; D is unresolved. The CDR3 is 14 amino acids. Between the trimmed V and J ends, which lost 0 bases and 2 bases, there was a span of 8 bases. Germline V gene lookup returns CDR1 SGHTA and CDR2 FQGNSA. The CDR3 is CASSLAVSPYEQYF. The CDR3 coding sequence is TGTGCCAGCAGCTTAGCAGTGTCTCCCTACGAGCAGTACTTC. Variable domain in full (rest from reference TRBV7-2 and TRBJ2-7): GAGVSQSPSNKVTEKGKDVELRCDPISGHTALYWYRQSLGQGLEFLIYFQGNSAPDKSGLPSDRFSAERTGGSVSTLTIQRTQQEDSAVYLCASSLAVSPYEQYFGPGTRLTVT.

This chain links TRBV6-2 or TRBV6-3 with TRBJ1-5, with a possible D match to TRBD1 (6 bases). With 6 bases removed from V and 0 bases from J, the gap between germline ends came to 12 bases. The germline CDR1 and CDR2 sequences are MNHEY and SVGEGT. This CDR3 comprises 15 residues. CDR3 nucleotides: TGTGCCAGCAGACAGGGATCTTTTAGCAATCAGCCCCAGCATTTT. Amino acids: CASRQGSFSNQPQHF.

This chain joins TRBV10-2 and TRBJ2-7; D is unclear. The germline V gene has CDR1 WSHSY and CDR2 SAAADI. The length of the CDR3 is 11 residues. V lost 10 bases and J 3 bases, leaving 10 bases between the germline ends. CDR3 amino acids: CATEVGYEQYF. In nucleotides, the CDR3 is TGCGCCACCGAAGTCGGCTACGAGCAGTACTTC.

In nucleotides, the CDR3 is TGTGCCAGCAGTTTGGGGCAGTTCTATTTGGGTGGCTACACCTTC. Translation gives CASSLGQFYLGGYTF. V and J are TRBV12-3 or TRBV12-4 and TRBJ1-2; tentative D call: TRBD1 (5 bases). The CDR3 consists of 15 residues. V lost 3 bases and J lost 7, with 18 bases in between.

This clonotype showed up many times. The chain combines TRBV4-3 with TRBJ2-2, with D perhaps TRBD1 or TRBD2 (5 bases each). V lost 0 bases to trimming and J lost 0 bases, with 11 bases between them. In germline, CDR1 is LGHNA, CDR2 YSLEER. The CDR3 has 17 residues. The CDR3 protein is CASSQEVPGPNTGELFF. DNA of the CDR3: TGCGCCAGCAGCCAAGAAGTGCCGGGGCCGAACACCGGGGAGCTGTTTTTT.

This clonotype turned up a few times. CDR3 amino acids: CASSLGTSLNEQFF. CDR3 DNA: TGTGCCAGCAGTTTGGGGACTAGCCTTAATGAGCAGTTCTTC. The genes are TRBV12-3 or TRBV12-4 and TRBJ2-1; 9 nucleotides match TRBD2. Germline trimming cut 3 bases from V and 7 bases from J; bases unmatched to any gene: 4. The CDR3 totals 14 residues.

This clonotype was counted only a few times. The chain combines TRBV7-6 with TRBJ2-1; D might be TRBD1 (5 bases). With 7 bases removed from V and 8 bases from J, the gap between germline ends came to 21 bases. The CDR3 has 15 amino acids. CDR1 and CDR2 (germline): SGHVS, FNYEAQ. Written as DNA, the CDR3 is TGTGCCAGCACACGCACTTCGGCACCCAGGGATGAGCAGTTCTTC. Its protein product is CASTRTSAPRDEQFF.

A few counts support this clonotype. The rearrangement links TRBV20-1 to TRBJ2-1, with 11 bases matching TRBD2. V lost 0 bases, J lost 5 bases, and 3 bases stayed unmatched. This CDR3 spans 15 amino acids. Per germline, CDR1 DFQATT and CDR2 SNEGSKA (reference sequence). Here the CDR3 reads CSAREPGLADNEQFF. The CDR3 DNA follows: TGCAGTGCTAGAGAGCCGGGACTAGCGGACAATGAGCAGTTCTTC.

J is TRBJ2-4 and V is TRBV7-2, with 9 bases fitting TRBD2. J lost 6 bases, V lost 1 base, and 10 bases had no gene match. The CDR3 is made up of 17 amino acids. Germline V lookup: CDR1 SGHTA, CDR2 FQGNSA. The CDR3 protein is CASSLVSGGRAANIQYF. The DNA for the CDR3 is TGTGCCAGCAGCTTAGTTTCCGGCGGGAGGGCCGCAAACATTCAGTACTTC.

This clonotype is medium-sized by share. V gene TRBV12-3 or TRBV12-4 combines with J gene TRBJ1-2, with a possible D match to TRBD1 (5 bases). Trimming took 4 bases from V and 8 from J, leaving 17 bases between them. CDR3 size: 14 residues. The CDR3: CASSWPGGARGYTF. The CDR3 DNA sequence: TGTGCCAGCAGTTGGCCTGGAGGGGCGCGCGGCTACACCTTC.

This chain links TRBV7-2 with TRBJ2-2; the match to TRBD1 covers 8 bases. V shed 4 bases and J 6 bases; nucleotides not matched to a gene: 7. Germline V gene sequence: CDR1 SGHTA, CDR2 FQGNSA. This CDR3 has 15 residues. CDR3 amino acids: CASSSRQGSSGELFF. In DNA, the CDR3 is TGTGCCAGCAGCTCTAGACAGGGGAGCTCCGGGGAGCTGTTTTTT.

This clonotype was detected only a few times. This rearrangement joins TRBV7-2 to TRBJ1-1, with D unresolved. Trimming took off 1 base at V and 4 bases at J, with 4 bases between the two ends. The length of the CDR3 is 12 residues. Germline V gives CDR1 SGHTA, CDR2 FQGNSA. CDR3 region: CASSLDTTEAFF. The CDR3 coding sequence is TGTGCCAGCAGCTTAGATACCACTGAAGCTTTCTTT.

This chain joins TRBV4-2 and TRBJ2-7, with TRBD2 as a possible D gene (5 bases). The CDR3 consists of 13 residues. V gave up 0 bases and J gave up 3 bases, with 6 bases separating them. Germline-derived CDR1 and CDR2 are LGHNA and YNFKEQ. The DNA of the CDR3 is TGTGCCAGCAGCCAAGAAGAGGGCTACGAGCAGTACTTC. Translation gives CASSQEEGYEQYF.

The chain is built from TRBV12-3 or TRBV12-4 and TRBJ1-1; the D is unclear. The CDR3 spans 15 residues. Trimming took 0 bases from V and 0 from J, leaving 8 bases between them. In nucleotides, the CDR3 is TGTGCCAGCAGTTTAGCTTGGCAGATGAACACTGAAGCTTTCTTT. Translated: CASSLAWQMNTEAFF.

This clonotype was observed many times. The V and J genes are TRBV4-3 and TRBJ2-1; unclear D gene. Germline lookup yields CDR1 LGHNA and CDR2 YSLEER. The CDR3 is made up of 14 amino acids. Trimming pared 0 bases from V and 4 bases from J, leaving 7 bases between. CDR3 protein: CASSQDSSYNEQFF. CDR3 DNA: TGCGCCAGCAGCCAAGATTCGTCGTACAATGAGCAGTTCTTC.

This sequence joins TRBV5-1 and TRBJ2-2; 7 nucleotides line up with TRBD2. This CDR3 contains 13 residues. V dropped 10 bases and J dropped 0; count of bases not matched to a gene: 3. CDR1 is SGHRS and CDR2 is YFSETQ in the germline V gene. CDR3 protein: CAGGDSNTGELFF. The DNA of the CDR3 is TGCGCCGGGGGGGACTCGAACACCGGGGAGCTGTTTTTT.

The chain carries TRBV7-9 and TRBJ2-2; D might be TRBD2 (6 bases). Germline V gives CDR1 SEHNR, CDR2 FQNEAQ (reference sequence). Trimming cost V 5 bases and J 0 bases, with 16 bases left between them. This CDR3 has 17 residues. The DNA of the CDR3 is TGTGCCAGCAGCCCCGTCTTGCGGGGAGCGAACACCGGGGAGCTGTTTTTT. Translated: CASSPVLRGANTGELFF.

In its sample, this clonotype was seen a few times. In DNA, the CDR3 is TGCAGTGCTTCCAGGGGTGGTAGTGGTTCACCCCTCCACTTT. This codes for CSASRGGSGSPLHF. The chain employs TRBV20-1 and TRBJ1-6, with a tentative D call TRBD1 (6 bases). CDR1 and CDR2 (germline): DFQATT, SNEGSKA (reference sequence). CDR3 size: 14 residues. The V end lost 5 bases, the J end lost 9 bases, and 17 bases lay between the germline ends.

This clonotype occurred a few times. The chain uses TRBV20-1 and TRBJ1-2; D gene ambiguous. This CDR3 comprises 14 residues. CDR1 is DFQATT, CDR2 SNEGSKA, per germline (reference sequence). With 0 bases removed from V and 0 bases from J, the gap between germline ends came to 8 bases. CDR3 loop: CSARDRLANYGYTF. The CDR3 region has the DNA TGCAGTGCTAGAGATCGGTTGGCTAACTATGGCTACACCTTC.

This clonotype was seen more than once but under ten times. This chain joins TRBV5-6 and TRBJ2-5, with TRBD2 matching over 10 bases. The CDR3 has 16 residues. Trimming at V came to 4 bases and at J to 7 bases, leaving 13 bases not matched to a gene. CDR1 and CDR2 from the germline V gene are SGHDT and YYEEEE. CDR3: CASSPSRLAGVGTQYF. The CDR3 region has the DNA TGTGCCAGCAGCCCGAGCCGTCTAGCGGGAGTTGGGACCCAGTACTTC.

In its sample, this clonotype was seen a few times. This chain connects TRBV6-2 or TRBV6-3 to TRBJ2-7; TRBD1 or TRBD2 may be the D gene (6 bases each). V shed 3 bases and J shed 2 bases, with 11 bases lying between them. The CDR3 runs 14 residues. CDR1 MNHEY and CDR2 SVGEGT come from the germline V gene. CDR3 loop: CASSYRGTPYEQYF. CDR3 DNA sequence: TGTGCCAGCAGTTATCGCGGGACACCCTACGAGCAGTACTTC.

The sample holds a few counts of this clonotype. The chain employs TRBV14 and TRBJ2-3; D is undetermined. The CDR3 has 12 residues. Trimming took 0 bases from V and 9 from J, leaving 7 bases between them. The germline V gene has CDR1 SGHDN and CDR2 FVKESK. The CDR3 is CASSQDSATQYF. The CDR3 region has the DNA TGTGCCAGCAGCCAAGATTCGGCAACGCAGTATTTT.

The V call is TRBV7-9, the J call TRBJ2-2; the D gene is possibly TRBD1 (5 bases). The germline gives CDR1 SEHNR, CDR2 FQNEAQ (reference sequence). V was shortened by 5 bases and J by 7 bases, with 14 bases between the two germline ends. The CDR3 length is 14 residues. CDR3 protein: CASSPDTAVGELFF. The CDR3 DNA is TGTGCCAGCAGCCCGGACACCGCAGTCGGGGAGCTGTTTTTT.

V usage is TRBV6-1 and J usage is TRBJ1-4; D unresolved. The V gene's germline CDR1 is MNHNS and CDR2 SASEGT. V was trimmed by 7 bases and J by 7 bases, leaving 16 bases between them. The CDR3 is made up of 14 amino acids. CDR3 nucleotide sequence: TGTGCCAGCAAGACGTGGAATGATGGTGAAAAACTGTTTTTT. Translated: CASKTWNDGEKLFF.

Regarding this clonotype: It may be a read error: a sequence one base away is much more abundant. The chain combines TRBV4-1 with TRBJ1-2; D possibly corresponds to TRBD1 (5 bases). Germline V CDR1 and CDR2: MGHRA, YSYEKL. Deletions cut 1 base from V and 8 bases from J, with 14 bases between. The CDR3 spans 14 residues. CDR3 amino acids: CASSQGSGSGGYTF. CDR3 sequence (DNA): TGCGCCAGCAGCCAAGGGTCAGGGTCTGGCGGCTACACCTTC.

This chain uses TRBV5-1 with TRBJ2-1; 7 bases map to TRBD2. CDR3 length equals 15 residues. CDR1 is SGHRS and CDR2 is YFSETQ in the germline V gene. V shed 0 bases, J shed 3 bases, and the junction held 3 bases outside the gene matches. The CDR3 region has the DNA TGCGCCAGCAGCTTGGCAGGACTAGTCTACAATGAGCAGTTCTTC. Translating it yields CASSLAGLVYNEQFF.